Each of the 26 T cell receptor beta chains below was sequenced from the same sample in a study of cytomegalovirus exposure and HLA in healthy donors (dated by TCRdb to 2017 to 2019). The receptor library was made with the immunoSEQ multiplex PCR assay. A mixture of 60 forward primers for TCR Vbeta segments and 13 reverse primers for TCR Jbeta segments was used in the multiplex PCR. TCRdb holds this immuneACCESS table with in-frame rearrangements only. Some clones are missing; in checked studies, unresolved V genes explain under half, and the rest has no known cause. The sample data list about 130,000 clones, and around four fifths of these were observed just once. The ten largest clones add up to around 3% of the sample. Source material: PBMCs. These receptor sequences come from a boy aged 2 to 10 in good health and CMV-seronegative.

The rearrangement joins TRBV6-5 to TRBJ2-7; weak D call: TRBD2 (6 bases). Germline lookup yields CDR1 MNHEY and CDR2 SVGAGI. V was pared by 0 bases and J by 4 bases, with 13 bases between. The CDR3 runs 15 residues. CDR3 protein: CASSYSRGWEYEQYF. The CDR3 DNA reads TGTGCCAGCAGTTACTCGCGGGGATGGGAATACGAGCAGTACTTC.

The gene calls are TRBV5-6 and TRBJ1-1; D is perhaps TRBD1 (6 bases). The CDR3 has 16 residues. The V end lost 1 base, the J end lost 0 bases, and 13 bases lay between the germline ends. Germline CDR1 SGHDT, CDR2 YYEEEE. This CDR3 reads CASSLYWGPMNTEAFF. In DNA, the CDR3 is TGTGCCAGCAGCTTGTATTGGGGGCCCATGAACACTGAAGCTTTCTTT.

For this clone: At one of its ends the junction is not consistent with the germline gene, which may arise from a read error. V gene TRBV10-3 combines with J gene TRBJ2-1; 13 bases line up with TRBD2. This CDR3 comprises 12 residues. Germline V gene lookup returns CDR1 ENHRY and CDR2 SYGVKD. The CDR3 DNA is TGTGCCATCAACCGACTAGCGGGGGGCCTAATCTTC. This sequence encodes CAINRLAGGLIF.

The chain has TRBV28 and TRBJ1-2; D call uncertain. Trimming shortened V by 7 bases and J by 7 bases, and 10 bases separated the two germline ends. The CDR3 extends over 11 amino acids. Germline V gene data show CDR1 as MDHEN and CDR2 as SYDVKM. This CDR3 reads CASNWSGGYTF. The CDR3 DNA reads TGTGCCAGCAACTGGAGTGGTGGCTACACCTTC.

This CDR3 reads CASSSTGGGYTF. The CDR3 DNA reads TGCGCCAGCAGCTCGACAGGGGGTGGCTACACCTTC. V and J are TRBV5-1 and TRBJ1-2; 9 positions agree with TRBD1. This CDR3 is built from 12 residues. Looked up from germline, CDR1 is SGHRS and CDR2 is YFSETQ. V lost 3 bases to trimming and J lost 7 bases; unmatched junction nucleotides: 1. Full variable domain (remainder filled in from reference TRBV5-1 and TRBJ1-2): KAGVTQTPRYLIKTRGQQVTLSCSPISGHRSVSWYQQTPGQGLQFLFEYFSETQRNKGNFPGRFSGRQFSNSRSEMNVSTLELGDSALYLCASSSTGGGYTFGSGTRLTVV.

The chain joins TRBV2 to TRBJ2-7, with D hard to call. The CDR3 covers 11 residues. Trimming removed 5 bases at V and 2 bases at J, with 4 bases between. CDR1 and CDR2 (germline): SNHLY, FYNNEI. In nucleotides, the CDR3 is TGTGCCAGCAGTATAGCCTACGAGCAGTACTTC. Encoded protein: CASSIAYEQYF.

The chain has TRBV2 and TRBJ2-1; 13 positions match TRBD2. V shed 7 bases, J shed 5 bases, and the junction held 2 bases outside the gene matches. The CDR3 spans 14 residues. Per germline, CDR1 SNHLY and CDR2 FYNNEI. Written as DNA, the CDR3 is TGTGCCAGCATTGGACTAGCGGGAGACAATGAGCAGTTCTTC. Its protein is CASIGLAGDNEQFF.

The chain recombines TRBV6-6 with TRBJ2-7; 9 positions agree with TRBD1. The CDR3 extends over 16 amino acids. The germline V gene encodes CDR1 MNHNY and CDR2 SVGAGI (reference sequence). The ends lost 3 bases at V and 2 bases at J; junction bases unmatched: 8. CDR3 sequence reads: CASSYHGQGRAYEQYF. CDR3 DNA: TGTGCCAGCAGTTATCACGGACAGGGGAGGGCCTACGAGCAGTACTTC.

CDR3 loop: CASSQDVGQGSGQPQHF. The CDR3 DNA sequence: TGCGCCAGCAGCCAAGATGTGGGACAGGGTTCGGGTCAGCCCCAGCATTTT. The chain combines TRBV4-1 with TRBJ1-5; 9 bases fit TRBD1. Germline V lookup: CDR1 MGHRA, CDR2 YSYEKL. This CDR3 has 17 residues. The ends lost 0 bases at V and 6 bases at J; junction bases unmatched: 9.

This rearrangement joins TRBV6-5 to TRBJ2-3; D is uncertain. V gave up 0 bases and J gave up 5 bases, with 15 bases separating them. CDR3 length: 16 residues. Germline V gene data show CDR1 as MNHEY and CDR2 as SVGAGI. CDR3 in DNA: TGTGCCAGCAGTTACTCTGTACCTTTTAGAGTAGATACGCAGTATTTT. Amino acid sequence: CASSYSVPFRVDTQYF.

The genes are TRBV6-5 and TRBJ1-2; D is ambiguous. The germline V and J ends were trimmed by 11 bases and 7 bases, with 20 bases remaining between them. The CDR3 loop spans 13 amino acids. Germline values: CDR1 MNHEY, CDR2 SVGAGI. The CDR3 here is CASSFGQEGGYTF. The CDR3 DNA reads TGTGCCTCCAGTTTCGGGCAGGAGGGTGGCTACACCTTC.

The genes are TRBV4-3 and TRBJ1-2; 7 bases agree with TRBD1. The CDR3 loop spans 15 amino acids. Germline CDR1 and CDR2: LGHNA and YSLEER. V trimming: 0 bases; J trimming: 5 bases; junction bases outside the gene matches: 6. The CDR3 coding sequence is TGCGCCAGCAGCCAAGATGGGGGACAGATGTATGGCTACACCTTC. Protein sequence: CASSQDGGQMYGYTF.

This chain uses TRBV4-3 with TRBJ2-7; 7 positions agree with TRBD2. The CDR3 is 16 amino acids. V lost 3 bases to trimming and J lost 5 bases; unmatched junction nucleotides: 13. Germline values: CDR1 LGHNA, CDR2 YSLEER. The DNA for the CDR3 is TGCGCCAGCAGCCAGGGTGGTGTGGCGGGGGTAGACGAGCAGTACTTC. As protein: CASSQGGVAGVDEQYF.

The V and J genes are TRBV6-5 and TRBJ1-1; 10 bases line up with TRBD1. This CDR3 is built from 13 residues. V lost 6 bases to trimming and J lost 11 bases; unmatched junction nucleotides: 9. The germline V gene has CDR1 MNHEY and CDR2 SVGAGI. CDR3 protein: CASRPRTGGYAFF. Written as DNA, the CDR3 is TGTGCCAGCAGACCTCGGACAGGGGGTTACGCTTTCTTT.

The V and J genes are TRBV30 and TRBJ2-3, with 9 bases matching TRBD2. There are 14 residues in the CDR3. The V and J ends lost 4 bases and 5 bases, in that order; junction bases with no gene match: 7. CDR1 and CDR2 from the germline V gene are GTSNPN and SVGIG (reference sequence). The CDR3 spells CAWTPAGGGDTQYF. Here the CDR3 DNA reads TGTGCCTGGACCCCGGCGGGGGGGGGAGATACGCAGTATTTT. Looking up the rest from reference TRBV30 and TRBJ2-3 gives the full variable domain: SQTIHQWPATLVQPVGSPLSLECTVEGTSNPNLYWYRQAAGRGLQLLFYSVGIGQISSEVPQNLSASRPQDRQFILSSKKLLLSDSGFYLCAWTPAGGGDTQYFGPGTRLTVL.

The gene calls are TRBV9 and TRBJ2-1; 15 bases are shared with TRBD2. Germline CDR1 SGDLS, CDR2 YYNGEE. This CDR3 has 21 residues. The J segment lost 0 bases and the V segment lost 4 bases, leaving 14 bases of the junction unmatched. The CDR3 DNA follows: TGTGCCAGCAGCCTGGGGAGAGCGGGACTAGCGGGGGGCAGCTCCTACAATGAGCAGTTCTTC. The encoded protein is CASSLGRAGLAGGSSYNEQFF.

This clone appeared once. The chain couples TRBV27 to TRBJ1-5; TRBD1 matches at 8 bases. The CDR3 covers 14 residues. Looked up from germline, CDR1 is MNHEY and CDR2 is SMNVEV (reference sequence). Unmatched junction bases numbered 5, after V lost 6 bases and J lost 4 bases. The CDR3 region has the DNA TGTGCCAGCAGCAGACAGGGGCTAAATCAGCCCCAGCATTTT. Encoded protein: CASSRQGLNQPQHF.

This chain connects TRBV6-1 to TRBJ2-6; no clear D gene. The germline V gene encodes CDR1 MNHNS and CDR2 SASEGT. The germline V and J ends were trimmed by 4 bases and 0 bases, with 7 bases remaining between them. There are 15 residues in the CDR3. The chain's CDR3 is CASSVTSSGANVLTF. DNA of the CDR3: TGTGCCAGCAGTGTGACAAGCTCTGGGGCCAACGTCCTGACTTTC.

The V and J genes are TRBV10-2 and TRBJ2-1; no clear D gene. The germline V and J ends were trimmed by 6 bases and 1 base, with 10 bases remaining between them. Germline V lookup: CDR1 WSHSY, CDR2 SAAADI. The CDR3 totals 14 residues. This CDR3 reads CASRFSSSYNEQFF. As DNA, the CDR3 is TGCGCCAGCAGATTTAGTTCATCCTACAATGAGCAGTTCTTC.

The rearrangement joins TRBV11-2 to TRBJ2-3; tentative D call: TRBD1 (6 bases). This CDR3 spans 15 amino acids. V lost 5 bases, J lost 3 bases, and 15 bases lay in between. Germline V gene lookup returns CDR1 SGHAT and CDR2 FQNNGV. The CDR3 spells CASSALQGRTDTQYF. The DNA for the CDR3 is TGTGCCAGCAGCGCGTTACAGGGAAGAACAGATACGCAGTATTTT.

This clone occurred a few times. The V call is TRBV21-1, the J call TRBJ2-7; the D segment call TRBD1 is taken from the table without a DNA check. TRBV21-1 is noted as a pseudogene. The CDR3 spans 12 residues. The CDR3 bases are TGTGCCAGCAGCCGGGACACCTACGAGCAGTACGTC. This codes for CASSRDTYEQYV.

The chain joins TRBV10-1 to TRBJ1-5; D not resolved. CDR1 and CDR2 (germline): WNHNN, SYGVQD (reference sequence). V gave up 9 bases and J gave up 7 bases, with 10 bases separating them. The CDR3 covers 11 residues. The CDR3 DNA is TGCGCCAGACCGGGAGTCCAGCCCCAGCATTTT. Translation: CARPGVQPQHF.

This clone was counted once. The J gene is TRBJ2-7, the V gene TRBV6-5; 11 bases line up with TRBD2. V was pared by 5 bases and J by 3 bases, with 6 bases of the junction left unmatched. The CDR3 is 15 amino acids. Looked up from germline, CDR1 is MNHEY and CDR2 is SVGAGI. As DNA, the CDR3 is TGTGCCAGCAGTGCGGGACTAGCGGAGTACTACGAGCAGTACTTC. It translates to CASSAGLAEYYEQYF.

The V gene is TRBV4-3, the J gene TRBJ1-1; unclear D gene. Germline V CDR1 and CDR2: LGHNA, YSLEER. The CDR3 loop spans 14 amino acids. Trimming shortened V by 4 bases and J by 11 bases, and 20 bases separated the two germline ends. The CDR3 DNA sequence: TGCGCCAGCAGCCCCCGGGAGGGTTCGTTTTCGGCTTTCTTT. Its protein is CASSPREGSFSAFF.

Of note for this clone: One end of the junction is discordant with germline, which a read error may explain. This chain uses TRBV7-9 with TRBJ1-5, with 9 bases aligning to TRBD1. Germline V lookup: CDR1 SEHNR, CDR2 FQNEAQ (reference sequence). The length of the CDR3 is 17 residues. The CDR3 reads CSSSLALAGQGGQPQHF. The CDR3 DNA follows: TGTTCCAGCAGCTTAGCGCTTGCGGGACAGGGCGGTCAGCCCCAGCATTTT.

This clone came up a few times. This chain uses TRBV6-4 with TRBJ2-1, with D possibly matching TRBD2 (6 bases). Germline V CDR1 and CDR2: MRHNA, SNTAGT. The CDR3 has 15 amino acids. Trimming cost V 3 bases and J 6 bases, with 15 bases left between them. The CDR3 DNA sequence: TGTGCCAGCAGTGAGGAGGGACTTTCAGGCAATGAGCAGTTCTTC. Its translation: CASSEEGLSGNEQFF.